The rows below give T cell receptor beta chains drawn from one sample of a study of post-analysis software for immune sequencing data. TCRdb re-derived calls from the PCR reads in MiXCR, one entry per CDR3 protein. The profile covers roughly 600,000 distinct CDR3 sequences, with 44% appearing a single time and about 1.8% taken by the ten largest. Sequences were obtained from blood. The receptors here all came from a girl under 18 with multiple sclerosis. Both conserved end residues are part of each CDR3. The order of the fields is J gene, V gene, clone size, CDR3 length, D gene, CDR3 protein, CDR3 DNA. D genes are given only for firm matches. Clone size, where shown, is once, few, many, or a class for clones that have expanded.

TRBJ1-2	TRBV5-1	.	15	.	CASSFIGTANYGYTF	TGCGCCAGCAGCTTTATTGGGACGGCGAACTATGGCTACACCTTC
TRBJ2-3	TRBV12-3/TRBV12-4	.	17	TRBD2	CASSPRASGTSTGTQYF	TGTGCCAGCAGTCCCCGGGCTAGCGGGACGAGCACAGGTACGCAGTATTTT
TRBJ2-7	TRBV5-6	few	16	.	CASSLRAAGFAYEQYF	TGTGCCAGCAGCCTCCGAGCGGCGGGATTCGCCTACGAGCAGTACTTC
TRBJ2-1	TRBV10-3	.	15	TRBD2	CATAGGSGVYNEQFF	TGTGCCACCGCCGGGGGAAGCGGGGTCTACAATGAGCAGTTCTTC
TRBJ2-1	TRBV4-1	few	16	TRBD1	CASSLGRTGGYNEQFF	TGCGCCAGCAGCTTAGGCCGGACAGGGGGCTACAATGAGCAGTTCTTC
TRBJ2-1	TRBV5-1	.	16	.	CASSLAAVLQGNEQFF	TGCGCCAGCAGCTTGGCCGCGGTACTTCAAGGCAATGAGCAGTTCTTC
TRBJ2-2	TRBV5-1	.	11	.	CASLYRGELFF	TGCGCCAGCTTATACCGCGGGGAGCTGTTTTTT
TRBJ2-1	TRBV10-3	.	14	.	CAISESTGYNEQFF	TGTGCCATCAGTGAGTCGACAGGCTACAATGAGCAGTTCTTC
TRBJ1-2	TRBV6-1	few	13	.	CAGSDTGSYGYTF	TGTGCCGGCAGTGATACAGGGTCCTATGGCTACACCTTC
TRBJ2-7	TRBV20-1	.	18	TRBD2	CSARVAGSAGARGEAQYF	TGCAGTGCTAGAGTCGCGGGATCAGCGGGGGCCCGTGGAGAGGCCCAGTACTTC
TRBJ2-1	TRBV7-9	.	14	.	CASIPVVSYNEQFF	TGTGCGAGCATCCCGGTAGTCTCCTACAATGAGCAGTTCTTC
TRBJ2-1	TRBV20-1	.	15	.	CSASSLLGGNNEQFF	TGCAGTGCTAGTTCCCTGTTGGGGGGAAACAATGAGCAGTTCTTC
TRBJ1-1	TRBV29-1	few	13	TRBD1	CSVAGQVYTEAFF	TGCAGCGTTGCCGGACAGGTATACACTGAAGCTTTCTTT
TRBJ2-7	TRBV27	.	14	TRBD2	CASRWAGGAYEQYF	TGTGCCAGCCGGTGGGCGGGAGGTGCCTACGAGCAGTACTTC
TRBJ1-2	TRBV29-1	few	13	TRBD1	CSVGTGRPYGYTF	TGCAGCGTTGGGACAGGGAGGCCCTATGGCTACACCTTC
TRBJ2-1	TRBV12-3/TRBV12-4	few	17	.	CASSSNLAGRSYNEQFF	TGTGCCAGCAGTTCCAACTTAGCAGGGAGATCCTACAATGAGCAGTTCTTC
TRBJ2-7	TRBV28	few	15	TRBD2	CASSILAALSGEQYF	TGTGCCAGCAGTATTCTAGCGGCCCTGTCCGGGGAGCAGTACTTC
TRBJ2-5	TRBV20-1	.	16	.	CSARDPKGGPQETQYF	TGCAGTGCTAGAGATCCGAAGGGGGGGCCTCAAGAGACCCAGTACTTC
TRBJ2-6	TRBV6-5	once	17	.	CASSYSKGPRGANVLTF	TGTGCCAGCAGTTACTCGAAAGGTCCGCGTGGGGCCAACGTCCTGACTTTC
TRBJ2-4	TRBV12-3/TRBV12-4	few	14	.	CASSLRQWKNIQYF	TGTGCCAGCAGTTTAAGGCAGTGGAAGAACATTCAGTACTTC
TRBJ2-5	TRBV6-5	.	14	.	CASSYRQYQETQYF	TGTGCCAGCAGTTACCGACAGTACCAAGAGACCCAGTACTTC
TRBJ1-2	TRBV20-1	.	12	.	CSALGTTCGYTF	TGCAGTGCTCTCGGGACCACCTGTGGCTACACCTTC